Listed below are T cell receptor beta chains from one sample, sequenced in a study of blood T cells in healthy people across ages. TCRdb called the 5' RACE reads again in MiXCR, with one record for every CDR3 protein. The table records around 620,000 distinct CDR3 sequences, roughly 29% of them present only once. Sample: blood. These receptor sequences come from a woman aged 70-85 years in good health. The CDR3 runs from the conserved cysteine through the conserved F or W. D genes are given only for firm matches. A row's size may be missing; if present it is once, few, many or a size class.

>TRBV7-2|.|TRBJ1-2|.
TGTGCCAGCAGCCCGCGGGGGAACGTACTCTATGGCTACACCTTC
CASSPRGNVLYGYTF
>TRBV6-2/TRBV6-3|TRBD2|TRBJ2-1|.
TGTGCCAGCAGTAAACCGGGACTAGCGGCCCGCTCCTACAATGAGCAGTTCTTC
CASSKPGLAARSYNEQFF
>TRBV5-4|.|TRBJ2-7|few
TGTGCCAGCAGCAGGAGGGGTGACGGGTCCTACGAGCAGTACTTC
CASSRRGDGSYEQYF
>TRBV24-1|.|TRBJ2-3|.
TGTGCCACCAGTGCACCAGGGGGGTCAGATACGCAGTATTTT
CATSAPGGSDTQYF
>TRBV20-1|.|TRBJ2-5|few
TGCAGTGCTAGAAGTCAGACCCTCCAAGAGACCCAGTACTTC
CSARSQTLQETQYF
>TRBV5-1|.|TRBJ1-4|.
TGCGCCAGCAGCTTGGCGGGGACAACTAATGAAAAACTGTTTTTT
CASSLAGTTNEKLFF
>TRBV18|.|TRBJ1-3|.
TGTGCCAGCTCCACGGGAACAGGGAGGACTGGAAACACCATATATTTT
CASSTGTGRTGNTIYF
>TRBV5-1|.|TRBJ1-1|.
TGCGCCAGCAGCTTAATGGGAGCGCAGAACACTGAAGCTTTCTTT
CASSLMGAQNTEAFF
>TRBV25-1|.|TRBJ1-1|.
TGTGCCAGCAGTGCGCCGGTTCTGGACACTGAAGCTTTCTTT
CASSAPVLDTEAFF
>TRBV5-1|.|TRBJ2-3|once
TGCGCCAGCAGCTCAGAGATTGCGGATACGCAGTATTTT
CASSSEIADTQYF
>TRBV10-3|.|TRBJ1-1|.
TGTGCCACCGGGTCCGGGACAAAGAACACTGAAGCTTTCTTT
CATGSGTKNTEAFF
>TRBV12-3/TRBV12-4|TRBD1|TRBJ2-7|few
TGTGCCAGCAGTTGGGGACAGGGGGCGACCTTCGAGCAGTACTTC
CASSWGQGATFEQYF
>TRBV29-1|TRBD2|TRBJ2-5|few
TGCAGCGCCAGCGGGGGCCGAAAAGAGACCCAGTACTTC
CSASGGRKETQYF
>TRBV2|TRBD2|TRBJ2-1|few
TGTGCCAGCAAGTTTCTAAGCGGGGGCCCTACAAACTACAATGAGCAGTTCTTC
CASKFLSGGPTNYNEQFF